The 30 T cell receptor beta chains given below trace back to one sample, sequenced in a study of blood T cell repertoires in COVID-19. Using immunoSEQ multiplex PCR, the repertoire was profiled, and TCRdb retains in-frame clones only, with some absent. The sample has 55,000 to 95,000 clones, 80% to 85% seen once. The sequencing input was peripheral blood. The receptors originated from a woman in her sixties or seventies with acute or convalescent COVID-19.

Only a few counts were recorded for this clone. Here the CDR3 DNA reads TGTGCCAGCAGCGGCGGGGGCTATACCGGGGAGCTGTTTTTT. This codes for CASSGGGYTGELFF. V usage is TRBV3-1 (or the pseudogene TRBV3-2) and J usage is TRBJ2-2; D is perhaps TRBD2 (7 bases). The CDR3 runs to 14 residues. The germline V gene has CDR1 LGHDT and CDR2 YNNKEL (reference sequence). Between the trimmed V and J ends, which lost 5 bases and 5 bases, there was a span of 12 bases.

This clone was found once. V is TRBV7-9 and J is TRBJ1-5; weak D call: TRBD1 (5 bases). There are 17 residues in the CDR3. Trimming pared 1 base from V and 0 bases from J, leaving 13 bases between. Germline V lookup: CDR1 SEHNR, CDR2 FQNEAQ (reference sequence). The CDR3 nucleotides read TGTGCCAGCAGCTTAGACCATTCAGGGCTTAGCAATCAGCCCCAGCATTTT. Amino acid sequence: CASSLDHSGLSNQPQHF.

The chain uses TRBV9 and TRBJ1-6; the D gene is possibly TRBD1 (5 bases). V gave up 4 bases and J gave up 6 bases, with 14 bases separating them. CDR1 is SGDLS and CDR2 is YYNGEE in the germline V gene. There are 15 residues in the CDR3. The CDR3 reads CASSLGGRANSPLHF. In DNA form, the CDR3 reads TGTGCCAGCAGCCTAGGTGGCAGGGCTAATTCACCCCTCCACTTT.

The chain employs TRBV5-1 and TRBJ2-5, with TRBD2 as a possible D gene (5 bases). This CDR3 spans 11 amino acids. Per the germline V gene, CDR1 is SGHRS and CDR2 is YFSETQ. V lost 4 bases and J 4 bases, leaving 5 bases between the germline ends. The CDR3 here is CASSEGETQYF. DNA of the CDR3: TGCGCCAGCAGCGAGGGAGAGACCCAGTACTTC. The whole variable domain, filled in from reference TRBV5-1 and TRBJ2-5, reads KAGVTQTPRYLIKTRGQQVTLSCSPISGHRSVSWYQQTPGQGLQFLFEYFSETQRNKGNFPGRFSGRQFSNSRSEMNVSTLELGDSALYLCASSEGETQYFGPGTRLLVL.

The chain uses TRBV20-1 and TRBJ1-2; possibly TRBD1 for D (5 bases). V gave up 3 bases and J gave up 4 bases, with 12 bases separating them. The CDR3 is 13 amino acids. CDR1 is DFQATT, CDR2 SNEGSKA, per germline (reference sequence). The CDR3 spells CSASGQGFYGYTF. In nucleotides, the CDR3 is TGCAGTGCTAGTGGTCAGGGATTCTATGGCTACACCTTC.

This chain uses TRBV5-4 with TRBJ2-2, with D possibly being TRBD2 (6 bases). Germline-derived CDR1 and CDR2 are SGHNT and YYREEE (reference sequence). Trimming removed 3 bases from V and 1 base from J, with 16 bases in between. The CDR3 is 17 residues long. CDR3 region: CASSWGTGVRNTGELFF. As DNA, the CDR3 is TGTGCCAGCAGCTGGGGGACGGGGGTTCGGAACACCGGGGAGCTGTTTTTT.

The chain has TRBV19 and TRBJ1-1, with TRBD1 matching 7 bases. The J segment lost 8 bases and the V segment lost 4 bases, leaving 10 bases of the junction unmatched. CDR1 is LNHDA and CDR2 is SQIVND in the germline V gene (reference sequence). CDR3 length: 14 residues. CDR3 nucleotide sequence: TGTGCCAGTAGTAGAAGGGACAGACAAATGGAAGCTTTCTTT. As protein: CASSRRDRQMEAFF.

The gene calls are TRBV30 and TRBJ1-2; D is perhaps TRBD1 (5 bases). The CDR3 extends over 14 amino acids. V was trimmed by 2 bases and J by 2 bases, leaving 12 bases between them. Looked up from germline, CDR1 is GTSNPN and CDR2 is SVGIG (reference sequence). This chain's CDR3 is CAWSLGRGNYGYTF. The CDR3 bases are TGTGCCTGGAGTTTGGGACGGGGGAACTATGGCTACACCTTC.

J is TRBJ2-7 and V is TRBV5-4; D remains ambiguous. V was trimmed by 5 bases and J by 0 bases, leaving 15 bases between them. The germline CDR1 and CDR2 sequences are SGHNT and YYREEE (reference sequence). CDR3 length: 15 residues. The CDR3 DNA sequence: TGTGCCAGCAGTCCCGCCAGGTCCTCCTCCTACGAGCAGTACTTC. Translated, it gives CASSPARSSSYEQYF.

CDR3 in amino acids: CASSEQGNRELFF. CDR3 coding DNA: TGTGCCAGCAGCGAACAGGGTAACAGGGAGCTGTTTTTT. The chain recombines TRBV5-4 with TRBJ2-2; perhaps TRBD1 as D (6 bases). Germline V gene sequence: CDR1 SGHNT, CDR2 YYREEE (reference sequence). V lost 4 bases and J lost 9, with 13 bases in between. The CDR3 runs to 13 residues.

The CDR3 region is CASSAGQGAYTF. The CDR3, as DNA: TGTGCCAGCAGTGCCGGACAGGGGGCTTACACCTTC. The chain uses TRBV2 and TRBJ1-2; 11 bases align to TRBD1. The CDR3 loop spans 12 amino acids. V was pared by 4 bases and J by 11 bases, with 3 bases of the junction left unmatched. Germline V gives CDR1 SNHLY, CDR2 FYNNEI. Filled out from reference TRBV2 and TRBJ1-2, the complete variable domain reads EPEVTQTPSHQVTQMGQEVILRCVPISNHLYFYWYRQILGQKVEFLVSFYNNEISEKSEIFDDQFSVERPDGSNFTLKIRSTKLEDSAMYFCASSAGQGAYTFGSGTRLTVV.

This sequence joins TRBV28 and TRBJ1-1, with 7 bases fitting TRBD1. From germline, CDR1 is MDHEN and CDR2 SYDVKM. The CDR3 has 16 residues. J was trimmed by 3 bases and V by 5 bases; bases with no gene match: 12. The CDR3 loop reads CASSRQGGGKDTEAFF. The DNA for the CDR3 is TGTGCCAGCAGTAGACAGGGAGGCGGGAAGGACACTGAAGCTTTCTTT.

The chain combines TRBV15 with TRBJ2-5; possible D gene TRBD1, 5 bases. Germline assignment: CDR1 LNHNV and CDR2 YYDKDF (reference sequence). The length of the CDR3 is 15 residues. The V gene lost 1 base and the J gene lost 10 bases, with 19 bases spanning the gap. This CDR3 reads CATSRAAGPTGVQYF. Written as DNA, the CDR3 is TGTGCCACCAGCAGAGCCGCCGGGCCAACAGGCGTCCAGTACTTC.

This chain joins TRBV6-5 and TRBJ2-1; 12 positions match TRBD2. J was trimmed by 7 bases and V by 5 bases; bases with no gene match: 3. The CDR3 has 14 residues. The germline CDR1 and CDR2 sequences are MNHEY and SVGAGI. CDR3 in DNA: TGTGCCAGCAGTCGGCTAGCGGGGGGGAATGAGCAGTTCTTC. This gives the protein CASSRLAGGNEQFF.

The chain recombines TRBV6-1 with TRBJ2-5; D may be TRBD2 (6 bases). This CDR3 has 15 amino acids. In germline, CDR1 is MNHNS, CDR2 SASEGT. Trimming removed 2 bases at V and 5 bases at J, with 15 bases between. In DNA form, the CDR3 reads TGTGCCAGCAGTGAAAGTGAACTAGCTCTGGAGACCCAGTACTTC. Translated: CASSESELALETQYF.

The chain has TRBV7-3 and TRBJ2-6, with 10 bases lining up with TRBD1. The CDR3 sequence is 18 residues long. In germline, CDR1 is SGHTA, CDR2 FQGTGA. The junction had 7 bases not matched to a gene; V was cut back by 5 bases and J by 0 bases. The chain's CDR3 is CASSRTGTGASGANVLTF. DNA of the CDR3: TGTGCCAGCAGCCGAACCGGGACAGGGGCCTCTGGGGCCAACGTCCTGACTTTC.

The V call is TRBV18, the J call TRBJ1-2; 7 bases agree with TRBD1. The CDR3 runs to 16 residues. The germline gives CDR1 KGHSH, CDR2 LQKENI. The trim removed 3 bases at V and 5 bases at J, leaving 12 bases unmatched. CDR3: CASSPSSTGTAYGYTF. The DNA for the CDR3 is TGTGCCAGCTCACCGAGCTCCACCGGGACAGCTTATGGCTACACCTTC.

The rearrangement uses TRBV9 and TRBJ2-5; TRBD2 is a possible D gene (7 bases). This CDR3 comprises 17 residues. Germline V gene lookup returns CDR1 SGDLS and CDR2 YYNGEE. V was trimmed by 3 bases and J by 5 bases, leaving 23 bases between them. The CDR3 coding sequence is TGTGCCAGCAGCGAGGGAACTGGGGGGGCGCGTAGGGAGACCCAGTACTTC. It yields the protein CASSEGTGGARRETQYF.

The chain employs TRBV7-2 and TRBJ1-1; the match to TRBD1 covers 12 bases. The CDR3 extends over 17 amino acids. Germline-derived CDR1 and CDR2 are SGHTA and FQGNSA. V shed 4 bases and J 3 bases; nucleotides not matched to a gene: 9. The CDR3 sequence: CASSWDRGHRRDTEAFF. The CDR3 DNA reads TGTGCCAGCAGCTGGGACAGGGGGCACCGAAGGGACACTGAAGCTTTCTTT. The whole variable domain, filled in from reference TRBV7-2 and TRBJ1-1, reads GAGVSQSPSNKVTEKGKDVELRCDPISGHTALYWYRQSLGQGLEFLIYFQGNSAPDKSGLPSDRFSAERTGGSVSTLTIQRTQQEDSAVYLCASSWDRGHRRDTEAFFGQGTRLTVV.

The J gene is TRBJ2-3, the V gene TRBV29-1, with 11 bases aligning to TRBD2. CDR3 length: 14 residues. V lost 7 bases and J lost 1; bases outside the gene matches: 4. Germline CDR1 SQVTM, CDR2 ANQGSEA. CDR3 protein: CSGTGLAGTDTQYF. In DNA, the CDR3 is TGCAGCGGGACGGGACTAGCGGGCACAGATACGCAGTATTTT.

In DNA form, the CDR3 reads TGTGCCAGCAGCCCCGACTATGGCTACACCTTC. As protein: CASSPDYGYTF. The V and J genes are TRBV12-3 or TRBV12-4 and TRBJ1-2; D unclear. The CDR3 is 11 residues long. V was clipped by 6 bases and J by 3 bases, with 5 bases between them.

The chain has TRBV7-9 and TRBJ2-7; possibly TRBD2 for D (6 bases). This CDR3 is 15 amino acids long. Germline loops: CDR1 SEHNR, CDR2 FQNEAQ (reference sequence). V was pared by 1 base and J by 0 bases, with 10 bases between. The CDR3 DNA reads as TGTGCCAGCAGCTTAGGCGGGGACGACTCCTACGAGCAGTACTTC. Its protein product is CASSLGGDDSYEQYF.

The CDR3 DNA reads TGTGCCAGTAGTATAGTCATGGGGGGGACTGAAGCTTTCTTT. Its protein is CASSIVMGGTEAFF. V gene TRBV19 combines with J gene TRBJ1-1; D is perhaps TRBD1 (5 bases). CDR3 size: 14 residues. Germline assignment: CDR1 LNHDA and CDR2 SQIVND (reference sequence). V lost 1 base, J lost 5 bases, and 11 bases lay in between.

The rearrangement links TRBV18 to TRBJ2-1; unclear D gene. The ends were cut back, 0 bases at V and 5 bases at J, with 11 bases in the middle. This CDR3 comprises 15 residues. The germline CDR1 and CDR2 sequences are KGHSH and LQKENI. The CDR3, as DNA: TGTGCCAGCTCACCACCGGGCTCCCAGGACAATGAGCAGTTCTTC. As protein: CASSPPGSQDNEQFF.

This chain links TRBV7-9 with TRBJ2-5, with a weak D call TRBD1 (6 bases). Germline values: CDR1 SEHNR, CDR2 FQNEAQ (reference sequence). Trimming took off 4 bases at V and 5 bases at J, with 17 bases between the two ends. The CDR3 contains 15 residues. CDR3 in amino acids: CASSSDRPDGETQYF. The CDR3 nucleotides read TGTGCCAGCAGCTCTGACAGGCCCGATGGTGAGACCCAGTACTTC.

CDR3 residues: CASSEWQADRPQHF. The CDR3 DNA is TGCGCCAGCAGTGAGTGGCAGGCAGACCGGCCCCAGCATTTT. This rearrangement joins TRBV10-2 to TRBJ1-5; D uncertain. Germline CDR1 reads WSHSY; CDR2 reads SAAADI. The V gene lost 1 base and the J gene lost 9 bases, with 13 bases spanning the gap. The CDR3 runs 14 residues.

The rearrangement uses TRBV27 and TRBJ1-6; D unclear. Germline CDR1 and CDR2: MNHEY and SMNVEV (reference sequence). Trimming took off 2 bases at V and 0 bases at J, with 8 bases between the two ends. The length of the CDR3 is 16 residues. The CDR3 region has the DNA TGTGCCAGCAGTTTAATGCTGAGCTCCTATAATTCACCCCTCCACTTT. Amino acid sequence: CASSLMLSSYNSPLHF.

The sample holds a few counts of this clone. The chain joins TRBV19 to TRBJ2-2; no clear D gene. Trimming took off 2 bases at V and 6 bases at J, with 7 bases between the two ends. Germline V gene data show CDR1 as LNHDA and CDR2 as SQIVND (reference sequence). This CDR3 spans 13 amino acids. As DNA, the CDR3 is TGTGCCAGTAGTATATATTCAGCCGGGGAGCTGTTTTTT. This gives the protein CASSIYSAGELFF.

The chain couples TRBV5-6 to TRBJ2-5; 8 nucleotides line up with TRBD2. CDR1 and CDR2 (germline): SGHDT, YYEEEE. Losses at the gene ends were 4 bases for V and 7 bases for J; bases not matched to a gene: 6. This CDR3 is built from 13 residues. In DNA form, the CDR3 reads TGTGCCAGCAGCAGGGGACTAGGTGGGACCCAGTACTTC. Translated, it gives CASSRGLGGTQYF.

This chain connects TRBV19 to TRBJ2-3; 11 bases are shared with TRBD2. The trim removed 5 bases at V and 3 bases at J, leaving 10 bases unmatched. CDR1 LNHDA and CDR2 SQIVND come from the germline V gene (reference sequence). There are 17 residues in the CDR3. CDR3 nucleotide sequence: TGTGCCAGTAGTTCCCCCCTAGCGGGAGGCCTAACAGATACGCAGTATTTT. Residues: CASSSPLAGGLTDTQYF.